Listed here is a single T cell receptor (beta chain). This sample stems from a study of T cell repertoires in cytomegalovirus infection. TCRdb independently ran MiXCR on the reads; one entry per CDR3 protein. The sample carries around 440,000 distinct CDR3 sequences, 11% recorded once. The CDR3 has 12 residues. The ends were cut back, 4 bases at V and 11 bases at J, with 14 bases in the middle. The chain links TRBV12-3 or TRBV12-4 to TRBJ1-1; the D is unclear. This TCR derives from a human donor in good health (CMV status not recorded). Some clones in this sample may be carry-over from other donors' samples. Sequencing input: PBMCs. The CDR3 bases are TGTGCCAGCAGTTCGGGTTTCCCTGGGGCTTTCTTT. Its translation: CASSSGFPGAFF.